This T cell receptor beta chain came from a study of CD8+CD57+ T cells in acquired aplastic anemia. Study background: Each DNA sample taken from sorted CD4+ and CD8+ cells came to 3 to 3.5 ug on average.

Previously, flow cytometry had revealed CD8+CD57+ cell expansion in the patients chosen for sequencing. With no exception, the patients had severe acquired aplastic anemia. Blood was sampled before the patients had received any therapy. Genomic DNA, the template, was used for profiling of the TCR beta VDJ and CDR3. TCRdb passed the reads through MiXCR, listing each CDR3 protein once. The sample holds approximately 250,000 distinct CDR3 sequences; around 82% are singletons and the top ten take 40% to 50%. The CDR3 length is 11 residues. Between the trimmed V and J ends, which lost 1 base and 8 bases, there was a span of 8 bases. The germline V gene encodes CDR1 DFQATT and CDR2 SNEGSKA (reference sequence).

This chain connects TRBV20-1 to TRBJ1-2, with no clear D. Sequences were obtained from sorted CD4+, CD8+, or CD8+CD57+ T cells (not recorded which) from PBMCs. This sequence was found in a human donor with aplastic anemia. The CDR3 bases are TGCAGTGCTAGAGTCTCGACGGGCTACACCTTC. Translating it yields CSARVSTGYTF.